This TCR beta chain was sequenced for a study of T cells in Graves' hyperthyroidism and ophthalmopathy. General observations from the study: Blood held most thyroid clonotypes expanded above 0.001 frequency.

Germline CDR1 and CDR2: SNHLY and FYNNEI. Trimming pared 8 bases from V and 5 bases from J, leaving 15 bases between. The CDR3 is 13 amino acids. This clonotype was observed many times. Its antigen is unidentified. RNA transcripts yielded amplified TCR beta CDR3 regions. The study used the HTBI primer set for a first-round RT-PCR of the TCR CDR3. In TCRdb, the multiplex PCR reads were re-called with MiXCR into one record per CDR3 protein. Of some 300,000 distinct CDR3 sequences listed, approximately 13% are singletons. Exclusion followed for patients with uncontrolled infection, other autoimmune disease, pregnancy or lactation. Isolation of PBMCs was performed on about 9.9 ml fresh peripheral blood.

The clonotype was recovered from a middle-aged woman with Graves' hyperthyroidism. The sample consisted of blood. The chain joins TRBV2 to TRBJ2-5, with D perhaps assigned TRBD1 or TRBD2 (5 bases each). The CDR3 is CASGGREKETQYF. The CDR3 DNA reads as TGTGCCAGCGGGGGACGGGAAAAGGAGACCCAGTACTTC. Filled out from reference TRBV2 and TRBJ2-5, the complete variable domain reads EPEVTQTPSHQVTQMGQEVILRCVPISNHLYFYWYRQILGQKVEFLVSFYNNEISEKSEIFDDQFSVERPDGSNFTLKIRSTKLEDSAMYFCASGGREKETQYFGPGTRLLVL.